This record covers a single TCR beta chain. The antigen is undetermined. This entry is derived from a study of graft-versus-host responses after intestinal transplantation. Profiled with immunoSEQ multiplex PCR; TCRdb holds only in-frame clones, not every one. This sample has over 70,000 clones, with about 94% found just once. Study-level findings and limits: GvH clones turned up in recipient marrow; some had shown up first in ileum or blood.

The CDR3 is 12 residues long. Germline V CDR1 and CDR2: MNHEY, SMNVEV (reference sequence). The V end lost 5 bases, the J end lost 12 bases, and 14 bases lay between the germline ends. The chain uses TRBV27 and TRBJ2-1; no firm D call. The sequences come from unstimulated CD8+ T cells sorted from spleen or lymph node cells, collected before intestinal transplant. The clonotype comes from a human donor who received an intestinal transplant. This chain's CDR3 is CASSPPIGGQFF. The CDR3 DNA reads TGTGCCAGCAGTCCGCCGATTGGTGGGCAGTTCTTC.